The 24 T cell receptor beta chains given below trace back to one sample, sequenced in a study of cytomegalovirus exposure and HLA in healthy donors listed by TCRdb under 2017. Libraries were built with the immunoSEQ multiplex PCR assay. A mixture of 60 forward primers for TCR Vbeta segments and 13 reverse primers for TCR Jbeta segments was used in the multiplex PCR. Entries here come from immuneACCESS through TCRdb and include only in-frame sequences with V and J called. Some clones fail to appear in such tables; in the studies checked, an unresolved V gene covers under half of the shortfall, and the cause of the remainder is unknown. The sample has approximately 150,000 clones on record, about 71% of them singletons. About 2.7% of the sample belongs to the ten largest clones. The specimen was PBMCs. The receptors here all came from a woman in her 30s in good health and CMV-seronegative.

V gene TRBV4-1 combines with J gene TRBJ1-2; 9 bases map to TRBD1. The germline gives CDR1 MGHRA, CDR2 YSYEKL. The CDR3 contains 15 residues. V gave up 2 bases and J gave up 5 bases; unmatched junction bases: 6. The chain's CDR3 is CASSQIPGQGYGYTF. CDR3 nucleotide sequence: TGCGCCAGCAGCCAAATTCCGGGACAGGGATATGGCTACACCTTC.

This clone came up once. The chain joins TRBV7-9 to TRBJ1-3; D is perhaps TRBD1 (5 bases). V was pared by 4 bases and J by 0 bases, with 13 bases between. The CDR3 length is 16 residues. Germline lookup yields CDR1 SEHNR and CDR2 FQNEAQ (reference sequence). As DNA, the CDR3 is TGTGCCAGCAGCTCCCTTCAGGGCTTCTCTGGAAACACCATATATTTT. This translates into CASSSLQGFSGNTIYF.

This rearrangement joins TRBV6-1 to TRBJ2-7, with 8 bases that match TRBD1. Per germline, CDR1 MNHNS and CDR2 SASEGT. The CDR3 extends over 14 amino acids. The ends lost 6 bases at V and 6 bases at J; junction bases unmatched: 10. The CDR3 loop reads CASSLAGQVPEQYF. The CDR3, as DNA: TGTGCCAGCAGCCTTGCGGGACAGGTCCCCGAGCAGTACTTC.

This rearrangement joins TRBV4-3 to TRBJ1-1, with unresolved D. Trimming removed 1 base at V and 0 bases at J, with 6 bases between. This CDR3 is built from 14 residues. Germline V CDR1 and CDR2: LGHNA, YSLEER. CDR3 protein: CASSQVLLNTEAFF. The CDR3 coding sequence is TGCGCCAGCAGCCAAGTTCTTCTGAACACTGAAGCTTTCTTT.

The V call is TRBV7-9, the J call TRBJ1-4, with D possibly being TRBD1 (6 bases). Germline values: CDR1 SEHNR, CDR2 FQNEAQ (reference sequence). The length of the CDR3 is 15 residues. Trimming left V 5 bases short and J 6 bases short, with 16 bases between. In DNA form, the CDR3 reads TGTGCCAGCAGCCCCCGGACAGAATCATATGAAAAACTGTTTTTT. As protein: CASSPRTESYEKLFF.

The rearrangement uses TRBV5-4 and TRBJ2-5; TRBD2 matches 8 bases. The J segment lost 1 base and the V segment lost 0 bases, leaving 8 bases of the junction unmatched. CDR1 and CDR2 from the germline V gene are SGHNT and YYREEE (reference sequence). This CDR3 region has 17 residues. CDR3 nucleotide sequence: TGTGCCAGCAGCTTGGAAGATGTCGGGAGGGTCCAAGAGACCCAGTACTTC. Amino acids: CASSLEDVGRVQETQYF.

This chain connects TRBV11-3 to TRBJ2-5, with TRBD1 matching over 9 bases. V shed 5 bases and J 5 bases; nucleotides not matched to a gene: 9. CDR1 is SGHNT, CDR2 YENEEA, per germline. The CDR3 has 15 residues. CDR3 sequence reads: CASSPGTGRVETQYF. CDR3 nucleotides: TGTGCCAGCAGCCCAGGGACAGGGAGGGTCGAGACCCAGTACTTC.

This rearrangement joins TRBV6-5 to TRBJ2-4; D is perhaps TRBD1 (6 bases). V lost 0 bases, J lost 7 bases, and 10 bases lay in between. This CDR3 is built from 14 residues. Germline V lookup: CDR1 MNHEY, CDR2 SVGAGI. This CDR3 is CASSYSQGGNIQYF. In DNA, the CDR3 is TGTGCCAGCAGTTACTCGCAAGGGGGTAACATTCAGTACTTC.

This clone was recorded a few times. This chain links TRBV7-9 with TRBJ1-3; D possibly corresponds to TRBD1 (6 bases). The CDR3 totals 15 residues. With 2 bases removed from V and 0 bases from J, the gap between germline ends came to 8 bases. From germline, CDR1 is SEHNR and CDR2 FQNEAQ (reference sequence). The DNA for the CDR3 is TGTGCCAGCAGCTTATGGGGGCTCTCTGGAAACACCATATATTTT. Translating gives CASSLWGLSGNTIYF.

This chain joins TRBV4-1 and TRBJ1-1; D remains ambiguous. Germline V gene lookup returns CDR1 MGHRA and CDR2 YSYEKL. The V gene lost 8 bases and the J gene lost 1 base, with 14 bases spanning the gap. The CDR3 contains 14 residues. Here the CDR3 DNA reads TGCGCCAGCTCAAAAGGGAGTTCGAACACTGAAGCTTTCTTT. Encoded protein: CASSKGSSNTEAFF.

J is TRBJ2-4 and V is TRBV7-2; a weak D match, TRBD2 (5 bases). The CDR3 is made up of 15 amino acids. V was pared by 2 bases and J by 9 bases, with 17 bases between. CDR1 is SGHTA and CDR2 is FQGNSA in the germline V gene. As DNA, the CDR3 is TGTGCCAGCAGCTTATATGGTGAGGGCCGAAGCATTCAGTACTTC. This gives the protein CASSLYGEGRSIQYF.

This chain connects TRBV9 to TRBJ1-1, with no clear D. The CDR3 spans 13 residues. Trimming took 0 bases from V and 11 from J, leaving 14 bases between them. Germline CDR1 reads SGDLS; CDR2 reads YYNGEE. The CDR3 bases are TGTGCCAGCAGCGTAGTCGACGGGTCTTTTGCTTTCTTT. Translated, it gives CASSVVDGSFAFF. The full variable domain, completed using reference TRBV9 and TRBJ1-1, is DSGVTQTPKHLITATGQRVTLRCSPRSGDLSVYWYQQSLDQGLQFLIQYYNGEERAKGNILERFSAQQFPDLHSELNLSSLELGDSALYFCASSVVDGSFAFFGQGTRLTVV.

This chain joins TRBV28 and TRBJ2-7; TRBD1 matches at 8 bases. In germline, CDR1 is MDHEN, CDR2 SYDVKM. This CDR3 has 14 amino acids. Unmatched junction bases numbered 4, after V lost 3 bases and J lost 3 bases. As DNA, the CDR3 is TGTGCCAGCAGTTTGGACAGGGTGGGCTACGAGCAGTACTTC. This gives the protein CASSLDRVGYEQYF. The variable domain in full, with the rest retrieved from reference TRBV28 and TRBJ2-7, is DVKVTQSSRYLVKRTGEKVFLECVQDMDHENMFWYRQDPGLGLRLIYFSYDVKMKEKGDIPEGYSVSREKKERFSLILESASTNQTSMYLCASSLDRVGYEQYFGPGTRLTVT.

The chain joins TRBV6-1 to TRBJ2-3; 9 nucleotides line up with TRBD2. Looked up from germline, CDR1 is MNHNS and CDR2 is SASEGT. The length of the CDR3 is 12 residues. V lost 6 bases and J lost 11; bases outside the gene matches: 6. The CDR3 DNA reads TGTGCCAGCAGGGTAGCGGGAGTGAAGCAGTATTTT. This translates into CASRVAGVKQYF.

The rearrangement joins TRBV6-5 to TRBJ2-7, with 10 nucleotides matching TRBD1. Germline CDR1 is MNHEY and CDR2 is SVGAGI. The ends lost 7 bases at V and 6 bases at J; junction bases unmatched: 9. The CDR3 contains 14 residues. CDR3 sequence reads: CASTSGTGELEQYF. As DNA, the CDR3 is TGTGCCAGCACCTCCGGGACAGGGGAACTCGAGCAGTACTTC.

J is TRBJ1-5 and V is TRBV2; 7 nucleotides agree with TRBD1. Trimming at V came to 10 bases and at J to 4 bases, leaving 7 bases not matched to a gene. The CDR3 runs 13 residues. Germline assignment: CDR1 SNHLY and CDR2 FYNNEI. The CDR3 loop is CATRDRENQPQHF. CDR3 bases: TGTGCCACCCGCGACAGGGAGAATCAGCCCCAGCATTTT.

This clone was observed a single time. V and J are TRBV6-1 and TRBJ2-7; TRBD2 matches 8 bases. Per germline, CDR1 MNHNS and CDR2 SASEGT. This CDR3 is built from 14 residues. V lost 6 bases, J lost 4 bases, and 8 bases stayed unmatched. In DNA form, the CDR3 reads TGTGCCAGCAGGGAACTAGCGGAGAAGTACGAGCAGTACTTC. It yields the protein CASRELAEKYEQYF.

The chain employs TRBV7-2 and TRBJ2-2, with D unresolved. CDR1 is SGHTA and CDR2 is FQGNSA in the germline V gene. The CDR3 has 13 residues. The V gene lost 5 bases and the J gene lost 8 bases, with 12 bases spanning the gap. In DNA, the CDR3 is TGTGCCAGCAGCCCAAACTATGAGGGGGAGCTGTTTTTT. It encodes CASSPNYEGELFF.

The chain combines TRBV5-1 with TRBJ2-7, with D possibly being TRBD2 (6 bases). Trimming took 2 bases from V and 1 from J, leaving 13 bases between them. The CDR3 is 15 residues long. Germline values: CDR1 SGHRS, CDR2 YFSETQ. The CDR3 DNA reads as TGCGCCAGCAGCTTACTTTGGGGGGAGTCCTACGAGCAGTACTTC. Translated, it gives CASSLLWGESYEQYF.

The chain uses TRBV11-2 and TRBJ2-7; possible D gene TRBD2, 6 bases. Germline V gives CDR1 SGHAT, CDR2 FQNNGV. The CDR3 totals 13 residues. With 5 bases removed from V and 1 base from J, the gap between germline ends came to 9 bases. CDR3 loop: CASSAGPSYEQYF. The CDR3 DNA follows: TGTGCCAGCAGCGCGGGACCGTCCTACGAGCAGTACTTC.

The V call is TRBV19, the J call TRBJ2-3; the D gene is possibly TRBD1 (7 bases). Germline loops: CDR1 LNHDA, CDR2 SQIVND (reference sequence). V was clipped by 9 bases and J by 6 bases, with 16 bases between them. This CDR3 comprises 13 residues. Here the CDR3 DNA reads TGTGCCAGCAAACACAGGGGAGGCGATACGCAGTATTTT. This translates into CASKHRGGDTQYF.

This chain links TRBV18 with TRBJ1-2; TRBD1 matches 8 bases. Trimming at V came to 6 bases and at J to 6 bases, leaving 6 bases not matched to a gene. Germline values: CDR1 KGHSH, CDR2 LQKENI. This CDR3 contains 13 residues. In DNA form, the CDR3 reads TGTGCCAGCTCGCGCGGACAGGGTGATGGCTACACCTTC. Residues: CASSRGQGDGYTF.

The chain recombines TRBV5-1 with TRBJ1-2; tentatively, D is TRBD1 (5 bases). V lost 0 bases and J lost 7, with 13 bases in between. The CDR3 consists of 14 residues. Per germline, CDR1 SGHRS and CDR2 YFSETQ. The CDR3 coding sequence is TGCGCCAGCAGCTTGGGGGGGGTTCAGTCTGGCTACACCTTC. It encodes CASSLGGVQSGYTF.

This chain uses TRBV9 with TRBJ1-1; D ambiguous. The CDR3 loop spans 15 amino acids. Trimming took off 3 bases at V and 0 bases at J, with 12 bases between the two ends. Germline assignment: CDR1 SGDLS and CDR2 YYNGEE. The CDR3 coding sequence is TGTGCCAGCAGCGAATTTTTACAGATGAACACTGAAGCTTTCTTT. Amino acids: CASSEFLQMNTEAFF. Combining the CDR3 with reference TRBV9 and TRBJ1-1 gives the whole variable domain DSGVTQTPKHLITATGQRVTLRCSPRSGDLSVYWYQQSLDQGLQFLIQYYNGEERAKGNILERFSAQQFPDLHSELNLSSLELGDSALYFCASSEFLQMNTEAFFGQGTRLTVV.